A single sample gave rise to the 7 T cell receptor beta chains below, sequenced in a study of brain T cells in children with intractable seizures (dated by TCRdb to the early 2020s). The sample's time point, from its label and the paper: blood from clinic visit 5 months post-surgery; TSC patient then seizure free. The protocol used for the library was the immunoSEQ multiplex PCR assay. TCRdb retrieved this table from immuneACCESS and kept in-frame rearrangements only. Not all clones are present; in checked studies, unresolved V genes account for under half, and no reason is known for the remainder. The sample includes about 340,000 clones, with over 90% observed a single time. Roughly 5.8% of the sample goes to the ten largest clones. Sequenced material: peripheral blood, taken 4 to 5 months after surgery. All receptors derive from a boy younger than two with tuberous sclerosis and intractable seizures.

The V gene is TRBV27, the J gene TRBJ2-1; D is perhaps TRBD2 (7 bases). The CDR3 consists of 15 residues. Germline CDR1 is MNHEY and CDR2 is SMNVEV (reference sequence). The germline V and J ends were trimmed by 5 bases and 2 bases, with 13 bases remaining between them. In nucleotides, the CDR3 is TGTGCCAGCAGTCTGAGCGGGACAACCTACAATGAGCAGTTCTTC. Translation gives CASSLSGTTYNEQFF.

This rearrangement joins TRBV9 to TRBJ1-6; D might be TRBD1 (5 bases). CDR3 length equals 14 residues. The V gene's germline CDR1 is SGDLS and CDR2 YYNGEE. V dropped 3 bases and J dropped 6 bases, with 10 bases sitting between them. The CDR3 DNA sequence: TGTGCCAGCAGCGCAAGACAGAGTAATTCACCCCTCCACTTT. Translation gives CASSARQSNSPLHF.

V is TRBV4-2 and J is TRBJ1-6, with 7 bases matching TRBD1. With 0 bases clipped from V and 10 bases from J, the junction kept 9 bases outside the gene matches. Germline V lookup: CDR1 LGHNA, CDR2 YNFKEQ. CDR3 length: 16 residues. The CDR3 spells CASSQDLTGVGSPLHF. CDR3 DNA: TGTGCCAGCAGCCAAGATTTAACAGGGGTAGGATCACCCCTCCACTTT.

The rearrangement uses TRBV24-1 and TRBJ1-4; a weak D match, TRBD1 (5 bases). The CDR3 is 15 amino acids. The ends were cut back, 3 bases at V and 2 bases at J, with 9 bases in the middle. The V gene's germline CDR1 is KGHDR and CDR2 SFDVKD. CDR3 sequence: CATSDPGTTNEKLFF. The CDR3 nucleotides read TGTGCCACCAGTGATCCCGGGACGACTAATGAAAAACTGTTTTTT.

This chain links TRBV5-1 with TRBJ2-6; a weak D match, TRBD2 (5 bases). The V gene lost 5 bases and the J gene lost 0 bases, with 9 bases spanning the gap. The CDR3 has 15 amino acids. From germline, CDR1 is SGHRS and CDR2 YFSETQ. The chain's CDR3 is CASRLSGSGANVLTF. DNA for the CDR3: TGCGCCAGCAGACTAAGCGGCTCTGGGGCCAACGTCCTGACTTTC.

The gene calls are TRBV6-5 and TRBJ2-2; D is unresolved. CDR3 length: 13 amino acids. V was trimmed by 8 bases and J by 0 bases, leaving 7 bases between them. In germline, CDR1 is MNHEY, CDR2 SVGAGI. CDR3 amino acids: CASGKPNTGELFF. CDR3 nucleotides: TGTGCCAGCGGCAAACCGAACACCGGGGAGCTGTTTTTT.

The CDR3 sequence: CASSLAPGQIHYGYTF. In DNA, the CDR3 is TGTGCCAGCAGCTTAGCCCCGGGACAGATTCACTATGGCTACACCTTC. The chain uses TRBV11-3 and TRBJ1-2; 7 nucleotides match TRBD1. The CDR3 runs to 16 residues. Trimming removed 1 base from V and 3 bases from J; junction bases left unmatched: 8. Germline CDR1 is SGHNT and CDR2 is YENEEA. The full variable domain, with the rest looked up from reference TRBV11-3 and TRBJ1-2, is EAGVVQSPRYKIIEKKQPVAFWCNPISGHNTLYWYLQNLGQGPELLIRYENEEAVDDSQLPKDRFSAERLKGVDSTLKIQPAELGDSAVYLCASSLAPGQIHYGYTFGSGTRLTVV.